A single sample gave rise to the 27 T cell receptor beta chains below, sequenced in a study of blood T cell repertoires in COVID-19. Method: immunoSEQ multiplex PCR; TCRdb's copy keeps in-frame clones and lacks some. Of approximately 350,000 clones in the sample, roughly four fifths were seen once. The sequencing sample was made of PBMCs or T cells enriched from blood (not recorded which). All receptors come from a woman between 45 and 65 years old who had recovered from COVID-19.

The V and J genes are TRBV19 and TRBJ1-5, with unresolved D. The CDR3 spans 16 residues. CDR1 LNHDA and CDR2 SQIVND come from the germline V gene (reference sequence). Trimming took 5 bases from V and 1 from J, leaving 15 bases between them. Here the CDR3 DNA reads TGTGCCAGTAGTCCCCTTCGGGTCACCAGCAATCAGCCCCAGCATTTT. It encodes CASSPLRVTSNQPQHF.

The CDR3 region is CATFGSSRGRTFAQPFYGYTF. As DNA, the CDR3 is TGTGCCACCTTCGGGAGCAGCAGGGGGAGAACTTTCGCTCAACCCTTCTATGGCTACACCTTC. The chain employs TRBV27 and TRBJ1-2, with 7 bases that match TRBD1. Trimming took 10 bases from V and 4 from J; bases not matched to a gene: 33. The germline V gene encodes CDR1 MNHEY and CDR2 SMNVEV (reference sequence). The CDR3 is 21 residues long.

The chain employs TRBV6-5 and TRBJ1-5, with 7 bases lining up with TRBD1. The CDR3 sequence is 15 residues long. Germline CDR1 reads MNHEY; CDR2 reads SVGAGI. J was trimmed by 0 bases and V by 6 bases; bases with no gene match: 5. DNA of the CDR3: TGTGCCAGCAGCACCAGGGGGTATAGCAATCAGCCCCAGCATTTT. It yields the protein CASSTRGYSNQPQHF.

This clone was counted between two and nine times. The rearrangement joins TRBV14 to TRBJ2-1; 8 bases are shared with TRBD1. CDR1 and CDR2 (germline): SGHDN, FVKESK. The J segment lost 8 bases and the V segment lost 5 bases, leaving 8 bases of the junction unmatched. The CDR3 contains 14 residues. CDR3 in amino acids: CASSLRTGIDEQFF. CDR3 sequence (DNA): TGTGCCAGCAGCTTACGGACAGGGATCGATGAGCAGTTCTTC.

The chain couples TRBV19 to TRBJ1-1, with TRBD1 as a possible D gene (6 bases). Germline CDR1 is LNHDA and CDR2 is SQIVND (reference sequence). Trimming took off 6 bases at V and 9 bases at J, with 20 bases between the two ends. CDR3 length: 14 amino acids. This chain's CDR3 is CASRHPGGLEKAFF. CDR3 coding DNA: TGTGCCAGTAGGCATCCGGGGGGCCTTGAAAAAGCTTTCTTT.

The J gene is TRBJ2-1, the V gene TRBV5-3; 7 nucleotides match TRBD1. TRBV5-3 is noted as an ORF with a role that remains uncertain. V was clipped by 3 bases and J by 3 bases; unmatched bases: 9. The CDR3 loop spans 16 amino acids. CDR3 protein: CARSSNRQGSYNEQFF. Written as DNA, the CDR3 is TGTGCCAGAAGCTCGAACAGACAGGGTAGCTACAATGAGCAGTTCTTC.

J is TRBJ1-1 and V is TRBV30; the D gene is possibly TRBD1 (6 bases). Trimming pared 5 bases from V and 4 bases from J, leaving 14 bases between. The CDR3 length is 13 residues. Germline assignment: CDR1 GTSNPN and CDR2 SVGIG (reference sequence). CDR3 sequence (DNA): TGTGCCTGGGACTCAGGGGTAGGCACTGAAGCTTTCTTT. Translation: CAWDSGVGTEAFF.

This chain uses TRBV7-2 with TRBJ1-5; 11 positions match TRBD1. The V gene's germline CDR1 is SGHTA and CDR2 FQGNSA. Trimming took 5 bases from V and 9 from J; bases not matched to a gene: 15. The CDR3 totals 17 residues. CDR3 region: CASSQGQSGTGGRPQHF. CDR3 in DNA: TGTGCCAGCAGCCAAGGCCAGTCCGGGACAGGGGGTCGGCCCCAGCATTTT. Looking up the rest from reference TRBV7-2 and TRBJ1-5 gives the full variable domain: GAGVSQSPSNKVTEKGKDVELRCDPISGHTALYWYRQSLGQGLEFLIYFQGNSAPDKSGLPSDRFSAERTGGSVSTLTIQRTQQEDSAVYLCASSQGQSGTGGRPQHFGDGTRLSIL.

This rearrangement joins TRBV5-1 to TRBJ2-1, with TRBD1 as a possible D gene (6 bases). Trimming left V 4 bases short and J 10 bases short, with 12 bases between. In germline, CDR1 is SGHRS, CDR2 YFSETQ. The CDR3 has 12 amino acids. The CDR3 nucleotides read TGCGCCAGCAGCCAAGAACAGGGAGAGCAGTTCTTC. This sequence encodes CASSQEQGEQFF.

This clone has a single count. The gene calls are TRBV19 and TRBJ1-6; D not resolved. The length of the CDR3 is 14 residues. Per germline, CDR1 LNHDA and CDR2 SQIVND (reference sequence). Trimming shortened V by 6 bases and J by 0 bases, and 6 bases separated the two germline ends. CDR3 DNA sequence: TGTGCCAGTAGCTCGAGCTCCTATAATTCACCCCTCCACTTT. It specifies CASSSSSYNSPLHF.

The V gene is TRBV7-9, the J gene TRBJ2-2; the D gene is possibly TRBD1 (6 bases). Germline V gene sequence: CDR1 SEHNR, CDR2 FQNEAQ (reference sequence). The CDR3 spans 13 residues. V lost 5 bases and J 8 bases, leaving 12 bases between the germline ends. In DNA, the CDR3 is TGTGCCAGCAGCGCCCCAGGGGCAGGGGAGCTGTTTTTT. Protein sequence: CASSAPGAGELFF.

This clone was detected once. Other DNA sequences within the sample encode an identical CDR3. The V gene is TRBV7-2, the J gene TRBJ2-1; D remains ambiguous. This CDR3 has 13 residues. Trimming left V 2 bases short and J 6 bases short, with 8 bases between. Germline V lookup: CDR1 SGHTA, CDR2 FQGNSA. The DNA of the CDR3 is TGTGCCAGCAGCTTACTCCGTCTCAATGAGCAGTTCTTC. Its translation: CASSLLRLNEQFF.

This clone has a single count. The rearrangement links TRBV7-6 to TRBJ2-1; tentatively, D is TRBD2 (7 bases). The V end was cut by 1 base, the J end by 9 bases, with 16 bases between. Germline loops: CDR1 SGHVS, CDR2 FNYEAQ. This CDR3 comprises 15 residues. DNA of the CDR3: TGTGCCAGCAGCTTAGTAGGAGGGGAGGGGGGTGAGCAGTTCTTC. Protein product: CASSLVGGEGGEQFF.

The chain recombines TRBV12-3 or TRBV12-4 with TRBJ1-4, with D possibly being TRBD1 (5 bases). This CDR3 comprises 13 residues. Trimming removed 3 bases from V and 8 bases from J, with 10 bases in between. The DNA for the CDR3 is TGTGCCAGCAGTTTTGGGGAGGGGGAAAAACTGTTTTTT. Its protein is CASSFGEGEKLFF.

CDR3 amino acids: CSVDRTGHYGYTF. The CDR3 nucleotides are TGCAGCGTTGATCGGACAGGCCACTATGGCTACACCTTC. V usage is TRBV29-1 and J usage is TRBJ1-2, with 7 bases that match TRBD1. The ends lost 3 bases at V and 3 bases at J; junction bases unmatched: 4. Germline CDR1 SQVTM, CDR2 ANQGSEA. The CDR3 runs 13 residues. Using reference TRBV29-1 and TRBJ1-2 for the parts outside the CDR3, the full variable domain is SAVISQKPSRDICQRGTSLTIQCQVDSQVTMMFWYRQQPGQSLTLIATANQGSEATYESGFVIDKFPISRPNLTFSTLTVSNMSPEDSSIYLCSVDRTGHYGYTFGSGTRLTVV.

About this clone: Sequence at one end of the junction differs from germline and may be a read error. The chain carries TRBV7-7 and TRBJ2-7; 7 bases align to TRBD1. The CDR3 consists of 19 residues. CDR1 is SSHAT, CDR2 FNYEAQ, per germline (reference sequence). The CDR3 nucleotides read TGTGCTAGCAGCGTAGGGAGTTATCCGGGACAGAGATTCTCCTACGAGCAGTACTTC. It yields the protein CASSVGSYPGQRFSYEQYF.

The V call is TRBV10-3, the J call TRBJ1-1; TRBD1 agrees at 9 bases. The CDR3 totals 14 residues. Germline values: CDR1 ENHRY, CDR2 SYGVKD. Germline trimming cut 9 bases from V and 3 bases from J; bases unmatched to any gene: 8. The chain's CDR3 is CAIARDRADTEAFF. The CDR3 coding sequence is TGTGCCATAGCACGGGACAGGGCTGACACTGAAGCTTTCTTT.

The chain recombines TRBV27 with TRBJ2-1; D possibly corresponds to TRBD2 (6 bases). Germline CDR1 reads MNHEY; CDR2 reads SMNVEV (reference sequence). This CDR3 contains 14 residues. V was pared by 2 bases and J by 8 bases, with 13 bases between. The CDR3 region has the DNA TGTGCCAGCAGTTTAAATCGGGGGATCGATGAGCAGTTCTTC. It encodes CASSLNRGIDEQFF.

This clone was observed a single time. This chain joins TRBV9 and TRBJ1-3, with 8 bases that match TRBD1. The germline V gene encodes CDR1 SGDLS and CDR2 YYNGEE. The V gene end was trimmed by 3 bases and the J gene end by 4 bases; junction bases not matched to a gene: 6. The CDR3 runs 15 residues. CDR3 in DNA: TGTGCCAGCAGCGCGGGGACAGGCGGAGGAAACACCATATATTTT. It translates to CASSAGTGGGNTIYF.

The chain links TRBV4-2 to TRBJ2-1; a possible D gene is TRBD1 (6 bases). Germline CDR1 is LGHNA and CDR2 is YNFKEQ. The CDR3 has 15 residues. Trimming removed 0 bases at V and 10 bases at J, with 16 bases between. CDR3 region: CASSQELQGTYEQFF. The CDR3 DNA follows: TGTGCCAGCAGCCAAGAACTACAGGGTACCTACGAGCAGTTCTTC.

At least ten counts were recorded for this clone. The chain carries TRBV27 and TRBJ2-7; TRBD1 agrees at 10 bases. Germline lookup yields CDR1 MNHEY and CDR2 SMNVEV (reference sequence). The V gene end was trimmed by 6 bases and the J gene end by 6 bases; junction bases not matched to a gene: 8. The CDR3 has 14 amino acids. CDR3 sequence: CASRDGTGAPEQYF. The DNA of the CDR3 is TGTGCCAGCAGGGATGGGACAGGGGCGCCCGAGCAGTACTTC.

The chain carries TRBV5-1 and TRBJ2-3; tentative D call: TRBD1 (5 bases). Germline V lookup: CDR1 SGHRS, CDR2 YFSETQ. The CDR3 runs 13 residues. Deletions cut 6 bases from V and 2 bases from J, with 10 bases between. CDR3 protein: CASTRGNTDTQYF. CDR3 nucleotide sequence: TGCGCCAGCACAAGGGGTAACACAGATACGCAGTATTTT. Supplemented by reference TRBV5-1 and TRBJ2-3, the full variable domain reads KAGVTQTPRYLIKTRGQQVTLSCSPISGHRSVSWYQQTPGQGLQFLFEYFSETQRNKGNFPGRFSGRQFSNSRSEMNVSTLELGDSALYLCASTRGNTDTQYFGPGTRLTVL.

The chain joins TRBV4-3 to TRBJ2-7, with D tentatively TRBD2 (6 bases). The CDR3 contains 16 residues. Germline CDR1 is LGHNA and CDR2 is YSLEER. The ends were cut back, 3 bases at V and 6 bases at J, with 21 bases in the middle. CDR3 region: CASSQSAGRPPLEQYF. As DNA, the CDR3 is TGCGCCAGCAGCCAGTCGGCGGGACGGCCTCCCCTCGAGCAGTACTTC.

The chain couples TRBV4-2 to TRBJ2-1, with 9 bases identical to TRBD2. Germline-derived CDR1 and CDR2 are LGHNA and YNFKEQ. The CDR3 length is 17 residues. V lost 0 bases and J lost 2; bases outside the gene matches: 5. In DNA, the CDR3 is TGTGCCAGCAGCCAAGATTTGGCGGGGGGGCCCTACAATGAGCAGTTCTTC. Encoded protein: CASSQDLAGGPYNEQFF.

The V gene is TRBV5-4, the J gene TRBJ2-2; 10 bases align to TRBD2. Trimming took 4 bases from V and 4 from J; bases not matched to a gene: 13. The length of the CDR3 is 18 residues. CDR1 is SGHNT and CDR2 is YYREEE in the germline V gene (reference sequence). This CDR3 is CASSRGIIAGGATGELFF. In nucleotides, the CDR3 is TGTGCCAGCAGCCGAGGAATCATAGCGGGGGGTGCCACCGGGGAGCTGTTTTTT.

The rearrangement uses TRBV7-2 and TRBJ1-3, with D possibly TRBD1 on 6 matching bases. Per germline, CDR1 SGHTA and CDR2 FQGNSA. There are 15 residues in the CDR3. V was trimmed by 2 bases and J by 3 bases, leaving 11 bases between them. CDR3 sequence (DNA): TGTGCCAGCAGCTTAACACAGGGCTTTGGAAACACCATATATTTT. Translated, it gives CASSLTQGFGNTIYF.

This clone was observed at least ten times. The chain has TRBV3-1 (or the pseudogene TRBV3-2) and TRBJ1-5; tentative D call: TRBD1 (6 bases). Trimming pared 0 bases from V and 7 bases from J, leaving 10 bases between. Per the germline V gene, CDR1 is LGHDT and CDR2 is YNNKEL (reference sequence). This CDR3 is built from 14 residues. Here the CDR3 DNA reads TGTGCCAGCAGCCAAGATCCAGGGGCCCAGCCCCAGCATTTT. It encodes CASSQDPGAQPQHF.